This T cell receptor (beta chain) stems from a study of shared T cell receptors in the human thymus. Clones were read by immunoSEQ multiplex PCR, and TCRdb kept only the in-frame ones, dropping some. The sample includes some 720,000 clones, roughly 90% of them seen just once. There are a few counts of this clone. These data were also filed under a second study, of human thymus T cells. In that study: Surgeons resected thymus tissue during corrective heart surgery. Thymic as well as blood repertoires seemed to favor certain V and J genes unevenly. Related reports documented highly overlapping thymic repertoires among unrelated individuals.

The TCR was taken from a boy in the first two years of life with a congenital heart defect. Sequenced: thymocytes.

CDR3 nucleotides: TGTGCCAGCAGCCAAGGGACAGCCTATGGCTACACCTTC. Its protein is CASSQGTAYGYTF. The V call is TRBV14, the J call TRBJ1-2, with D tentatively TRBD1 (6 bases). With 1 base removed from V and 4 bases from J, the gap between germline ends came to 7 bases. This CDR3 is 13 amino acids long. CDR1 SGHDN and CDR2 FVKESK come from the germline V gene.